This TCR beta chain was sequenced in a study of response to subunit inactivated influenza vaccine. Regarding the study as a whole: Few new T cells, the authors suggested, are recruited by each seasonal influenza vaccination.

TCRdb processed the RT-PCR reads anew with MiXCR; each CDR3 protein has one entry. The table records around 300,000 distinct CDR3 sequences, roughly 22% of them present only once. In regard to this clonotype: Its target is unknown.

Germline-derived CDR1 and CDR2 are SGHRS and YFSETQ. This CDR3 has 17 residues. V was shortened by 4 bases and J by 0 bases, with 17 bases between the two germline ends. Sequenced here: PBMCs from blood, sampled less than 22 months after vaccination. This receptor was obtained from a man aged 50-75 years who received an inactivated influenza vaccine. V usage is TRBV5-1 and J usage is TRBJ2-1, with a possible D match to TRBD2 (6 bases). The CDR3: CASSAAPSASSYNEQFF. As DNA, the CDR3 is TGCGCCAGCAGCGCGGCTCCTAGCGCCTCCTCCTACAATGAGCAGTTCTTC.